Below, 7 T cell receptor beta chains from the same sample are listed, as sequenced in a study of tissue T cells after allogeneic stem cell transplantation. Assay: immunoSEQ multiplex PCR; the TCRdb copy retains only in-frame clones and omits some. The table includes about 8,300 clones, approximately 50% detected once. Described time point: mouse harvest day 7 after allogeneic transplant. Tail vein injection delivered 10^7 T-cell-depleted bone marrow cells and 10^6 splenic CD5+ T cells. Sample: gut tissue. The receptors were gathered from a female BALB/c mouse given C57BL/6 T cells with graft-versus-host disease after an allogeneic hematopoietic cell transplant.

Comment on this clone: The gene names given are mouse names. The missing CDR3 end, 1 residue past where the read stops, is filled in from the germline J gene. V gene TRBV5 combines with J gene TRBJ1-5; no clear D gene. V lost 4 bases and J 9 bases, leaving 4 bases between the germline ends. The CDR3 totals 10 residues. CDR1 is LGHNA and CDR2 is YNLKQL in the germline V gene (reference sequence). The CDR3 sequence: CASSRGAPLF. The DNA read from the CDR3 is TGTGCCAGCAGCCGCGGGGCTCCGCTT.

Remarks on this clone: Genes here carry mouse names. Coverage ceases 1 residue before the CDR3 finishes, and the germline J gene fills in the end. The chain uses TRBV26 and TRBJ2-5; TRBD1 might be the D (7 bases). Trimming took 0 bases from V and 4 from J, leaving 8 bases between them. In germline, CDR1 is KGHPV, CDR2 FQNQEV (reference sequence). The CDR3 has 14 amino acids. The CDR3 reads CASSLSGGEDTQYF. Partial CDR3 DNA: TGTGCCAGCAGTCTGTCAGGGGGCGAAGACACCCAGTAC.

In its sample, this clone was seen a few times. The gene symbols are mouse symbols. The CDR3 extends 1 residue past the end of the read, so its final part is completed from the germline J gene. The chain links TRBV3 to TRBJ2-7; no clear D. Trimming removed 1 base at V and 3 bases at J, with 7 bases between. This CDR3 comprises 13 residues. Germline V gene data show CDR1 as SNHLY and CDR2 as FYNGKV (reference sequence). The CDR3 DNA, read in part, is TGTGCCAGCAGCTTAGTTGGGAGCTATGAACAGTAC. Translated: CASSLVGSYEQY. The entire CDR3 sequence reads CASSLVGSYEQYF.

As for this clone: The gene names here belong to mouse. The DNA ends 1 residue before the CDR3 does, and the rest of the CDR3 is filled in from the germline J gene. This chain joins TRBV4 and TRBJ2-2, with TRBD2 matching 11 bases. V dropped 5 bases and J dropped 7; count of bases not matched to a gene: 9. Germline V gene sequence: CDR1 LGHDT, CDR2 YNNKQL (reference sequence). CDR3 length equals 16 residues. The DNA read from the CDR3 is TGTGCCAGCAGCGTCCGGGACTGGGGGAACGGCGGGCAGCTCTAC. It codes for CASSVRDWGNGGQLY. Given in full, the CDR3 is CASSVRDWGNGGQLYF.

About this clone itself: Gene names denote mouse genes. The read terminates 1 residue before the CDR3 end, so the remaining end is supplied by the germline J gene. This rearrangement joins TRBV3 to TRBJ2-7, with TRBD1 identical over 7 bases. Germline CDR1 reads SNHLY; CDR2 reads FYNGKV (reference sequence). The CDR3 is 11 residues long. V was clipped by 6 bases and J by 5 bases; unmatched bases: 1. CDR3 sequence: CASRQGNEQYF. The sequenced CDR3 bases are TGTGCCAGCAGACAGGGGAATGAACAGTAC.

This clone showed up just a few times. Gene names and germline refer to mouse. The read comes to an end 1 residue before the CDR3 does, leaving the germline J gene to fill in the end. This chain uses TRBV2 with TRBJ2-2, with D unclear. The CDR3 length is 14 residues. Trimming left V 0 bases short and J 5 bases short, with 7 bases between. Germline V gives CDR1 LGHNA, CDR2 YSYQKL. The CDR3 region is CASSQDRRTGQLYF. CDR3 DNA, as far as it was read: TGTGCCAGCAGCCAAGACCGCAGAACCGGGCAGCTCTAC.

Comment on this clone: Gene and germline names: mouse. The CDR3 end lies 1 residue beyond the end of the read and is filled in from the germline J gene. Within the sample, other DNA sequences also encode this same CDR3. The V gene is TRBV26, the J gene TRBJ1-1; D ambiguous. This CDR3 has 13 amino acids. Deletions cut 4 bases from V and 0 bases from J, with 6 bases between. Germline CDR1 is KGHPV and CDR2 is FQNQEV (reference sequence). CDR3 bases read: TGTGCCAGCAGTCCCGGTGCAAACACAGAAGTCTTC. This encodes CASSPGANTEVF. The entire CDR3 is CASSPGANTEVFF.